One and the same sample provided the 19 T cell receptor beta chains below, sequenced in a study of beta chain features in type 1 diabetes. Study-wide points: Shortening of TCRB CDR3s, moderate but significant, appeared in all four CD4+ subsets of Type 1 diabetes patients.

No cognate antigen is known for these TCRs. The investigators reverse transcribed all of the isolated RNA, so they sequenced expressed TCRB transcripts. The data were produced by immunoSEQ multiplex PCR, yet TCRdb's version contains in-frame clones alone and is incomplete. The sample holds roughly 340,000 clones, roughly 12% seen once. Sequences were obtained from naive CD4+ T cells from blood. All receptors come from a woman aged 18-29 years with type 1 diabetes.

This clone was seen a few times. This rearrangement joins TRBV28 to TRBJ2-3; 8 bases are shared with TRBD2. The CDR3 spans 14 residues. V shed 5 bases and J 6 bases; nucleotides not matched to a gene: 7. Per the germline V gene, CDR1 is MDHEN and CDR2 is SYDVKM. CDR3: CASSPGGPTDTQYF. CDR3 nucleotides: TGTGCCAGCAGTCCGGGAGGGCCGACGGATACGCAGTATTTT.

This clone was detected a few times. CDR3 nucleotides: TGTGCCAGCTCCGGACAACAAGAGACCCAGTACTTC. Translation: CASSGQQETQYF. The rearrangement joins TRBV18 to TRBJ2-5; the D gene is possibly TRBD1 (5 bases). The CDR3 runs to 12 residues. Trimming pared 6 bases from V and 2 bases from J, leaving 7 bases between. CDR1 KGHSH and CDR2 LQKENI come from the germline V gene.

This clone was seen more than once but under ten times. The V call is TRBV5-6, the J call TRBJ2-1; 8 positions agree with TRBD1. CDR1 and CDR2 (germline): SGHDT, YYEEEE. There are 12 residues in the CDR3. Trimming removed 4 bases from V and 7 bases from J; junction bases left unmatched: 1. CDR3 coding DNA: TGTGCCAGCAGCCGGACAGGGAATGAGCAGTTCTTC. It specifies CASSRTGNEQFF.

The chain is built from TRBV5-1 and TRBJ2-5, with 12 bases identical to TRBD1. J lost 11 bases, V lost 1 base, and 9 bases had no gene match. CDR1 SGHRS and CDR2 YFSETQ come from the germline V gene. This CDR3 comprises 15 residues. The CDR3 spells CASSLMGQGATEQYF. In DNA, the CDR3 is TGCGCCAGCAGCTTGATGGGACAGGGGGCGACGGAGCAGTACTTC.

This clone has a handful of counts. This chain joins TRBV29-1 and TRBJ1-1; D perhaps matches TRBD1 (6 bases). The V end lost 5 bases, the J end lost 3 bases, and 16 bases lay between the germline ends. Germline CDR1 reads SQVTM; CDR2 reads ANQGSEA. The CDR3 has 14 amino acids. DNA of the CDR3: TGCAGCGTTTTGGGCCGATGGACAGACACTGAAGCTTTCTTT. It is translated as CSVLGRWTDTEAFF.

The rearrangement links TRBV7-9 to TRBJ2-5, with 8 bases aligning to TRBD1. The junction had 3 bases not matched to a gene; V was cut back by 2 bases and J by 4 bases. CDR3 length: 14 residues. In germline, CDR1 is SEHNR, CDR2 FQNEAQ (reference sequence). CDR3 DNA: TGTGCCAGCAGCTTATCGACAGGGGTAGAGACCCAGTACTTC. Translation gives CASSLSTGVETQYF.

The gene calls are TRBV30 and TRBJ1-1, with 8 bases that match TRBD1. From germline, CDR1 is GTSNPN and CDR2 SVGIG (reference sequence). The CDR3 consists of 13 residues. V lost 5 bases to trimming and J lost 10 bases; unmatched junction nucleotides: 12. The CDR3 loop is CAWRTSGGATAFF. CDR3 nucleotides: TGTGCCTGGCGAACCTCAGGGGGCGCAACAGCTTTCTTT.

This clone has more than one count but fewer than ten. The chain carries TRBV5-4 and TRBJ2-7; D perhaps matches TRBD1 (5 bases). Germline V CDR1 and CDR2: SGHNT, YYREEE (reference sequence). The CDR3 contains 14 residues. Trimming removed 1 base at V and 6 bases at J, with 14 bases between. CDR3 DNA sequence: TGTGCCAGCAGCTTGTTCCAGGGCGTTGGCGAGCAGTACGTC. It translates to CASSLFQGVGEQYV.

This clone came up a few times. This rearrangement joins TRBV6-5 to TRBJ2-1; 7 positions match TRBD2. The germline gives CDR1 MNHEY, CDR2 SVGAGI. V was pared by 2 bases and J by 0 bases, with 4 bases of the junction left unmatched. The CDR3 spans 16 residues. This CDR3 is CASSYASSGSYNEQFF. As DNA, the CDR3 is TGTGCCAGCAGTTACGCCTCTAGCGGCTCCTACAATGAGCAGTTCTTC.

J is TRBJ2-7 and V is TRBV5-4, with TRBD2 matching 9 bases. CDR1 is SGHNT, CDR2 YYREEE, per germline (reference sequence). CDR3 length equals 15 residues. V trimming: 4 bases; J trimming: 2 bases; junction bases outside the gene matches: 7. CDR3 coding DNA: TGTGCCAGCAGCCTTAGCGGGAGTTCTCCCTACGAGCAGTACTTC. Its protein is CASSLSGSSPYEQYF. The whole variable domain, filled in from reference TRBV5-4 and TRBJ2-7, reads ETGVTQSPTHLIKTRGQQVTLRCSSQSGHNTVSWYQQALGQGPQFIFQYYREEENGRGNFPPRFSGLQFPNYSSELNVNALELDDSALYLCASSLSGSSPYEQYFGPGTRLTVT.

A single count supports this clone. V gene TRBV7-6 combines with J gene TRBJ1-2; D gene ambiguous. Trimming stripped 5 bases from V and 7 bases from J, with 11 bases between. This CDR3 is 12 amino acids long. Germline-derived CDR1 and CDR2 are SGHVS and FNYEAQ. The chain's CDR3 is CASSAVAVGYTF. The CDR3 region has the DNA TGTGCCAGCAGCGCGGTCGCGGTTGGCTACACCTTC. The whole variable domain, filled in from reference TRBV7-6 and TRBJ1-2, reads GAGVSQSPRYKVTKRGQDVALRCDPISGHVSLYWYRQALGQGPEFLTYFNYEAQQDKSGLPNDRFSAERPEGSISTLTIQRTEQRDSAMYRCASSAVAVGYTFGSGTRLTVV.

This clone was counted a few times. The CDR3 nucleotides are TGTGCCAGCAGCTTAGCTGGGACAGGTGGCTACACCTTC. Its translation: CASSLAGTGGYTF. V usage is TRBV11-3 and J usage is TRBJ1-2; 8 bases map to TRBD1. Germline V lookup: CDR1 SGHNT, CDR2 YENEEA. Trimming took 1 base from V and 7 from J; bases not matched to a gene: 2. The CDR3 extends over 13 amino acids.

This clone was counted between two and nine times. This chain uses TRBV29-1 with TRBJ2-3, with a tentative D call TRBD2 (5 bases). The CDR3 sequence is 16 residues long. The V gene's germline CDR1 is SQVTM and CDR2 ANQGSEA. Trimming took off 6 bases at V and 0 bases at J, with 19 bases between the two ends. The CDR3 is CSVKGGPYASTDTQYF. CDR3 nucleotides: TGCAGCGTGAAGGGCGGGCCTTACGCTAGCACAGATACGCAGTATTTT.

This clone turned up a few times. V usage is TRBV5-1 and J usage is TRBJ2-7; TRBD1 matches 8 bases. Germline trimming cut 2 bases from V and 0 bases from J; bases unmatched to any gene: 4. This CDR3 has 15 residues. Germline loops: CDR1 SGHRS, CDR2 YFSETQ. The CDR3 nucleotides read TGCGCCAGCAGCTTAAGGACAGGGCCCTCCTACGAGCAGTACTTC. As protein: CASSLRTGPSYEQYF.

This clone was counted only a few times. The genes are TRBV2 and TRBJ1-1, with 8 bases lining up with TRBD1. The CDR3 is 15 residues long. V lost 4 bases to trimming and J lost 3 bases; unmatched junction nucleotides: 7. Germline CDR1 reads SNHLY; CDR2 reads FYNNEI. The CDR3 coding sequence is TGTGCCAGCAGTGCCGAGACAGGGGTGGACACTGAAGCTTTCTTT. Protein: CASSAETGVDTEAFF.

The chain links TRBV11-1 to TRBJ2-6; 9 positions match TRBD1. The length of the CDR3 is 17 residues. Unmatched junction bases numbered 10, after V lost 10 bases and J lost 0 bases. Per the germline V gene, CDR1 is SGHAT and CDR2 is FQDESV (reference sequence). The CDR3 sequence is CATRGQGSFSGANVLTF. The CDR3 DNA follows: TGTGCCACGAGGGGACAGGGCTCCTTCTCTGGGGCCAACGTCCTGACTTTC.

This chain links TRBV18 with TRBJ2-5, with no clear D. The CDR3 is made up of 13 amino acids. The V gene's germline CDR1 is KGHSH and CDR2 LQKENI. V lost 6 bases and J lost 1, with 9 bases in between. The CDR3 reads CASSYSPQETQYF. The DNA for the CDR3 is TGTGCCAGCTCGTATAGCCCCCAAGAGACCCAGTACTTC.

There are a few counts of this clone. V usage is TRBV6-5 and J usage is TRBJ2-7; D is ambiguous. Germline lookup yields CDR1 MNHEY and CDR2 SVGAGI. The CDR3 totals 15 residues. The V end lost 0 bases, the J end lost 2 bases, and 11 bases lay between the germline ends. The CDR3 region has the DNA TGTGCCAGCAGTTACTCGACGGCAGGTCCCTACGAGCAGTACTTC. Its translation: CASSYSTAGPYEQYF.

There are a few counts of this clone. The J gene is TRBJ2-1, the V gene TRBV30; TRBD1 is a possible D gene (5 bases). This CDR3 contains 12 residues. CDR1 is GTSNPN and CDR2 is SVGIG in the germline V gene (reference sequence). V lost 0 bases and J lost 10, with 10 bases in between. The CDR3 DNA reads TGTGCCTGGAGTGTACTATCAGGGGAGCAGTTCTTC. Protein product: CAWSVLSGEQFF.